The clone carrying this T cell receptor beta chain was seen repeatedly, ten times or more. Its antigen is currently unknown. The authors amplified TCR beta CDR3 regions from RNA transcripts. HTBI-primed RT-PCR formed the first round, and a multiplex PCR formed the second. TCRdb recomputed calls from the multiplex PCR reads with MiXCR, one row per CDR3 protein. The repertoire holds over a million distinct CDR3 sequences, about two fifths seen once, with approximately 10% in the top ten. Excluded: other autoimmune disease, uncontrolled infection, pregnancy or lactation. Germline loops: CDR1 DFQATT, CDR2 SNEGSKA (reference sequence). This CDR3 has 14 residues. With 6 bases clipped from V and 0 bases from J, the junction kept 4 bases outside the gene matches. This specimen belongs to a study of Graves' ophthalmopathy and Graves' hyperthyroidism. Findings and limits, study-wide: For predicting ophthalmopathy progression, the model had roughly 70% sensitivity and approximately 77% specificity.

V and J are TRBV20-1 and TRBJ1-4; 7 positions agree with TRBD1. Sequencing was performed on peripheral blood or thyroid tissue (not recorded which). The sequence derives from an adult man with Graves' hyperthyroidism. The CDR3 DNA is TGCAGTGCAAGTGGACAGGCAACTAATGAAAAACTGTTTTTT. It specifies CSASGQATNEKLFF.